This T cell receptor (beta chain) was sequenced for a study of Graves' ophthalmopathy and Graves' hyperthyroidism. Regarding the study as a whole: Thyroid clonotypes that were expanded above 0.001 frequency mostly also appeared in blood.

Germline CDR1 and CDR2: MGHRA and YSYEKL. CDR3 length equals 16 residues. V lost 0 bases to trimming and J lost 1 base, with 12 bases between them. In regard to this clonotype: What it binds is not known.

Amplification of TCR beta CDR3 regions used RNA transcripts. Investigators did first-round RT-PCR with HTBI primers, then second-round multiplex PCR. TCRdb analysed the multiplex PCR reads with MiXCR anew, one entry per CDR3 protein. The table shows 1 million to 1.3 million distinct CDR3 sequences, with about 38% occurring only once. Orbital computed tomography, together with clinical symptoms, serum thyroxine, TRAb and thyroid ultrasound, was used for diagnosis. The sequenced sample consisted of peripheral blood or thyroid tissue (not recorded which). The chain is built from TRBV4-1 and TRBJ1-1, with D possibly being TRBD1 (5 bases). The sequence came from an adult man with Graves' hyperthyroidism. In nucleotides, the CDR3 is TGCGCCAGCAGCCAAGATGGCCCAGGGAGGAACACTGAAGCTTTCTTT. Its protein product is CASSQDGPGRNTEAFF.